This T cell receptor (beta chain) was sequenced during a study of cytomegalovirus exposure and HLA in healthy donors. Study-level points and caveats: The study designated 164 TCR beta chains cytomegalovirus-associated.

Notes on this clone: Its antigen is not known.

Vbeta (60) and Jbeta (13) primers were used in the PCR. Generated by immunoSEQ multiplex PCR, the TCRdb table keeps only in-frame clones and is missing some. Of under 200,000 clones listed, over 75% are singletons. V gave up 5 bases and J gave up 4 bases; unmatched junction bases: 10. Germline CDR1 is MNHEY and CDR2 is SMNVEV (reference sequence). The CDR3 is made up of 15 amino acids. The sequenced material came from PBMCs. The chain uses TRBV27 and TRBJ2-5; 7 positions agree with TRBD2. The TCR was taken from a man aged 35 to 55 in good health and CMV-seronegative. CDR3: CASSPKRGGGETQYF. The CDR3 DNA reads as TGTGCCAGCAGTCCCAAGCGGGGCGGTGGAGAGACCCAGTACTTC.